Listed below are T cell receptor beta chains from one sample, sequenced in a study of T cell repertoires in cytomegalovirus infection. No antigen has been identified for these receptors. TCRdb re-derived calls from the reads in MiXCR, one entry per CDR3 protein. The sample shows hundreds of thousands of distinct CDR3 sequences, 30% to 35% of them seen only once. The sample here was cultured PBMCs, taken from culture after CMV antigen stimulation. The receptor set was obtained from a human donor in good health (CMV status not recorded). Some clones in this sample may be carry-over from other donors' samples. CDR3s include the opening cysteine and the closing phenylalanine or tryptophan. A D gene is named only where the DNA matches it firmly. Expanded clones are given a class, and other clones once, few, many or no size at all.

v_gene	abundance	j_gene	d_gene	CDR3nt	CDR3aa
TRBV19	few	TRBJ2-2	.	TGTGCCAGTAGTACGCCCGGGATAACTCCCGGGGAGCTGTTTTTT	CASSTPGITPGELFF
TRBV7-6	few	TRBJ2-1	.	TGTGCCAGCAGCCCTCACTACGGAGATGAGCAGTTCTTC	CASSPHYGDEQFF
TRBV2	many	TRBJ2-1	TRBD1	TGTGCCAGCAGTGAAGGTTTAGGGACAGCCTACAATGAGCAGTTCTTC	CASSEGLGTAYNEQFF
TRBV6-5	.	TRBJ1-5	.	TGTGCCAGCAGCTCTCGGGAGAATCAGCCCCAGCATTTT	CASSSRENQPQHF
TRBV2	few	TRBJ2-3	TRBD2	TGTGCCAGCGTGACTAGCGGGAGTCCAGATACGCAGTATTTT	CASVTSGSPDTQYF
TRBV7-8	few	TRBJ2-2	.	TGTGCCAGCAGCTTAGGCGTATCCACCGGGGAGCTGTTTTTT	CASSLGVSTGELFF
TRBV19	.	TRBJ2-2	.	TGTGCCAGTAACCCCACCCGGGGCCGAGGGGAGCTGTTTTTT	CASNPTRGRGELFF
TRBV2	.	TRBJ2-7	TRBD2	TGTGCCAGCATTCGATCTAGCGGTCACTCCTACGAGCAGTACTTC	CASIRSSGHSYEQYF
TRBV4-3	.	TRBJ1-2	.	TGCGCCAGCAGCCAAGTCACAGGGTGGTGGGGCTACACCTTC	CASSQVTGWWGYTF
TRBV10-3	many	TRBJ2-7	.	TGTGCCATCAGTGGGGACACCTCCTACGAGCAGTACTTC	CAISGDTSYEQYF
TRBV5-1	.	TRBJ2-7	TRBD2	TGCGCCAGCAGCTCGCCCTCCAGCGGGAGTGGCGAGCAGTACTTC	CASSSPSSGSGEQYF
TRBV7-2	.	TRBJ2-1	TRBD2	TGTGCCAGCAGCTTAGAGGTAGCGGGAGGACGTGAGCAGTTCTTC	CASSLEVAGGREQFF
TRBV29-1	.	TRBJ2-3	.	TGCAGCGTTGTGGTCCTGAGCACAGATACGCAGTATTTT	CSVVVLSTDTQYF
TRBV11-1	.	TRBJ2-2	.	TGTGCCAGCAGGGCTGCGGGGCCCGGGGAGCTGTTTTTT	CASRAAGPGELFF
TRBV24-1	few	TRBJ2-3	.	TGTGCCACCCAGCAACCAGGGACAGATACGCAGTATTTT	CATQQPGTDTQYF
TRBV9	once	TRBJ2-1	.	TGTGCCAGCAGCGTAGATCCGAGCTCCTACAATGAGCAGTTCTTC	CASSVDPSSYNEQFF
TRBV29-1	.	TRBJ1-2	.	TGCAGCGTTGAATCGACAGTTAACTATGGCTACACCTTC	CSVESTVNYGYTF
TRBV24-1	few	TRBJ2-1	TRBD2	TGTGCCACCAGTGATTGGTCGGGAGGGATCAATGAGCAGTTCTTC	CATSDWSGGINEQFF
TRBV7-2	many	TRBJ1-4	.	TGTGCCAGCAGCTTAGGTCCAGGGGAGAAGGAAAAACTGTTTTTT	CASSLGPGEKEKLFF
TRBV7-2	.	TRBJ2-2	TRBD2	TGTGCCAGCAGCTTAGCAAGTAGCGGGGGAAACACCGGGGAGCTGTTTTTT	CASSLASSGGNTGELFF
TRBV20-1	few	TRBJ2-5	.	TGCAGTGCCCCACTGGGATTTTGGGAGCCCCAAGAGACCCAGTACTTC	CSAPLGFWEPQETQYF
TRBV7-2	few	TRBJ2-1	TRBD2	TGTGCCAGCAGCTCCAGCGGACTAGCGGGAGGTGGGGACAATGAGCAGTTCTTC	CASSSSGLAGGGDNEQFF
TRBV6-2/TRBV6-3	.	TRBJ1-2	TRBD1	TGTGCCAGCAGTCCATCGGGACAGGGGGCGAAGGGCTATGGCTACACCTTC	CASSPSGQGAKGYGYTF
TRBV11-2	few	TRBJ2-3	.	TGTGCCAGCAGCTTGGGGGCAGAAAGCACAGATACGCAGTATTTT	CASSLGAESTDTQYF